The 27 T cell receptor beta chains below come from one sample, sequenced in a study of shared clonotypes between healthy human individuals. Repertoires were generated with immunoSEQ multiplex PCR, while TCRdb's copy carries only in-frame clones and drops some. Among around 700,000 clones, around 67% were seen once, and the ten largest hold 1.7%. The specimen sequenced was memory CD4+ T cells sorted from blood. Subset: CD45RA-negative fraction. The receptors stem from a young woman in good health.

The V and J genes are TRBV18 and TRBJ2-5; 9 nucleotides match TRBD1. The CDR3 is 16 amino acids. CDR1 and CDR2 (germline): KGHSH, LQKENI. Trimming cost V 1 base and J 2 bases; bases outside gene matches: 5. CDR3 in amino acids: CASSPLGQGHQETQYF. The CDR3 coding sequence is TGTGCCAGCTCACCACTGGGACAGGGACATCAAGAGACCCAGTACTTC.

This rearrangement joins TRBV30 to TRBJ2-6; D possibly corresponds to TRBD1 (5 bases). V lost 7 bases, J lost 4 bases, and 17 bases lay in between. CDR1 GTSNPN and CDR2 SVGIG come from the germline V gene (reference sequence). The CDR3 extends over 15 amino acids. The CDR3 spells CAYLKGPSGANVLTF. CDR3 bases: TGTGCCTACCTCAAGGGGCCCTCGGGGGCCAACGTCCTGACTTTC.

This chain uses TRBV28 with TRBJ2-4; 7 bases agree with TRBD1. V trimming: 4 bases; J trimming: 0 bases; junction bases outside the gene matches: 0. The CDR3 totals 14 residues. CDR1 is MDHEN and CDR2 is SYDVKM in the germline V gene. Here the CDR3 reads CASSYRGAKNIQYF. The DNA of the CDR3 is TGTGCCAGCAGTTACAGGGGAGCCAAAAACATTCAGTACTTC.

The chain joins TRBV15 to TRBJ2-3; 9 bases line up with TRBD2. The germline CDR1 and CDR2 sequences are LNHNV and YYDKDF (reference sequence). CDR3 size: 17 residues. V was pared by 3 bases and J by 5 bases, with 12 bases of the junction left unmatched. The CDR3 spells CATSSPYASGNIDTQYF. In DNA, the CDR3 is TGTGCCACCAGCAGCCCTTATGCTAGCGGGAATATAGATACGCAGTATTTT.

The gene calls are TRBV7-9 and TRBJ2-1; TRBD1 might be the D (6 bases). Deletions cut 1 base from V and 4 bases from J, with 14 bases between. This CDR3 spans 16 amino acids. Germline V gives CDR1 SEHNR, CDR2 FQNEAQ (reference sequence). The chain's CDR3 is CASSLGAGTHYNEQFF. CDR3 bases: TGTGCCAGCAGCTTAGGGGCCGGGACACATTACAATGAGCAGTTCTTC.

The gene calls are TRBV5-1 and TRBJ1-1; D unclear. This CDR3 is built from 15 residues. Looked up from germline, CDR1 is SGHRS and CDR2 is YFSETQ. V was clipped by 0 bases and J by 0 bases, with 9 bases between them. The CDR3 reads CASSLGQNMNTEAFF. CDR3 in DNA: TGCGCCAGCAGCTTGGGCCAAAACATGAACACTGAAGCTTTCTTT.

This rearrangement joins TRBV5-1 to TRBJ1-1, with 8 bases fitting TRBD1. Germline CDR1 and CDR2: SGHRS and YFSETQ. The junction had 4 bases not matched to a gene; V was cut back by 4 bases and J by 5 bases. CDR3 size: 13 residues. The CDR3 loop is CASSPWTGTEAFF. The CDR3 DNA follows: TGCGCCAGCAGCCCGTGGACAGGGACTGAAGCTTTCTTT.

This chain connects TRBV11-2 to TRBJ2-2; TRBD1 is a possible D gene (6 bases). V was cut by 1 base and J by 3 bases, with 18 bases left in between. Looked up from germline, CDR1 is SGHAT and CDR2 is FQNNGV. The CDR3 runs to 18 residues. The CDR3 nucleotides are TGTGCCAGCAGCTTAGCGCTTAAGCTGGGGGCTTACACCGGGGAGCTGTTTTTT. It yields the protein CASSLALKLGAYTGELFF.

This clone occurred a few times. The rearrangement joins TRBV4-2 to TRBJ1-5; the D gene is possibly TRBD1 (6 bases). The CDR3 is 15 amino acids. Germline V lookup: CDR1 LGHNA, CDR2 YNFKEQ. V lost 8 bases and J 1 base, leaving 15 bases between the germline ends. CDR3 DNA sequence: TGTGCCAGCGCCCAAACCGGGACAAGCAATCAGCCCCAGCATTTT. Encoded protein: CASAQTGTSNQPQHF.

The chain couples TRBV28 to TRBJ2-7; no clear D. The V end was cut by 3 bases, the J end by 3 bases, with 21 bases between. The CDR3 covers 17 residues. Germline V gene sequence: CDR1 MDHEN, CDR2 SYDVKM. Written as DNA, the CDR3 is TGTGCCAGCAGTTTGCCCAGCAGGAGTCTCCCAGGCTACGAGCAGTACTTC. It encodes CASSLPSRSLPGYEQYF. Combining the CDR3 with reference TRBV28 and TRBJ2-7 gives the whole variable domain DVKVTQSSRYLVKRTGEKVFLECVQDMDHENMFWYRQDPGLGLRLIYFSYDVKMKEKGDIPEGYSVSREKKERFSLILESASTNQTSMYLCASSLPSRSLPGYEQYFGPGTRLTVT.

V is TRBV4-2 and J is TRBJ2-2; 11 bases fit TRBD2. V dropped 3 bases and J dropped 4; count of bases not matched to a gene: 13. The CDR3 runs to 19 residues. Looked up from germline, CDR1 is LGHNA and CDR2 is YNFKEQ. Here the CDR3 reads CASSQDVIAGGLFTGELFF. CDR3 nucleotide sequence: TGTGCCAGCAGCCAGGACGTGATAGCGGGAGGGCTGTTCACCGGGGAGCTGTTTTTT.

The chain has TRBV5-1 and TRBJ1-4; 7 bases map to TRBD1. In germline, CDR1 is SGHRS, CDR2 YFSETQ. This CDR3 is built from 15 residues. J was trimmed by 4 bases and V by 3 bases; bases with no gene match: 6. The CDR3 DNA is TGCGCCAGCAGCTGGGACAGATCGGTTAATGAAAAACTGTTTTTT. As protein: CASSWDRSVNEKLFF.

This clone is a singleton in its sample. The CDR3 bases are TGTGCCAGCAGTTCGGGACGGCAACTCTATGGCTACACCTTC. Translation gives CASSSGRQLYGYTF. The rearrangement links TRBV28 to TRBJ1-2, with D perhaps TRBD1 (5 bases). CDR3 size: 14 residues. V was clipped by 4 bases and J by 4 bases, with 13 bases between them. Germline CDR1 MDHEN, CDR2 SYDVKM.

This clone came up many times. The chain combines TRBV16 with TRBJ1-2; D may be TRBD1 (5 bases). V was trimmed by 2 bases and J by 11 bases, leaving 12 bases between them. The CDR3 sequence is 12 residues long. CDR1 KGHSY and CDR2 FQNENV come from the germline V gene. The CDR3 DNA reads TGTGCCAGCAGCCAAAATATAGGGGCTTACACCTTC. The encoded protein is CASSQNIGAYTF.

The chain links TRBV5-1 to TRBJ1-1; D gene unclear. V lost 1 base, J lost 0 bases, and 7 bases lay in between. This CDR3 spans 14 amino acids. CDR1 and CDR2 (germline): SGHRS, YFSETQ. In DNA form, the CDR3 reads TGCGCCAGCAGCTTGCAGCCTATGAACACTGAAGCTTTCTTT. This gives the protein CASSLQPMNTEAFF.

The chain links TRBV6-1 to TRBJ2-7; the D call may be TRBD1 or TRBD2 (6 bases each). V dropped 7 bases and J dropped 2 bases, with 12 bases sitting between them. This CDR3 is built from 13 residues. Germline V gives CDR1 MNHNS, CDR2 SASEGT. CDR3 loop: CASTRRGAYEQYF. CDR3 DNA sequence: TGTGCCAGCACGCGGAGGGGGGCCTACGAGCAGTACTTC.

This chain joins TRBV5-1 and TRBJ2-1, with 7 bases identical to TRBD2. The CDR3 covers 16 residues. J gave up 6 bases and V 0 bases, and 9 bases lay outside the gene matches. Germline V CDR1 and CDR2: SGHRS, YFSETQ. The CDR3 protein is CASSLARTSTTNEQFF. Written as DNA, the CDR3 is TGCGCCAGCAGCTTGGCCAGGACTAGTACCACCAATGAGCAGTTCTTC.

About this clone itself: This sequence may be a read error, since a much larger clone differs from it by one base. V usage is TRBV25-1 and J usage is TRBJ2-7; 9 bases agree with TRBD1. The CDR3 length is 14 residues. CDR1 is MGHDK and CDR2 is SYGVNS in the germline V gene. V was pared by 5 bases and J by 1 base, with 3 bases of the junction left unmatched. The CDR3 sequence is CASSPGTGSYEQYF. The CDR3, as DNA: TGTGCCAGCAGTCCCGGGACAGGGTCCTACGAGCAGTACTTC.

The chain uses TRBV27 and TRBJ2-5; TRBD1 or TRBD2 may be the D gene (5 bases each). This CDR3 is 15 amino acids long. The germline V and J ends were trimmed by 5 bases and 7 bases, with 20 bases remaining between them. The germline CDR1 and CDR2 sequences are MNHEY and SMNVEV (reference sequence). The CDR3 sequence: CASSIAGTLGGTQYF. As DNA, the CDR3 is TGTGCCAGCAGTATCGCCGGGACCCTGGGTGGGACCCAGTACTTC.

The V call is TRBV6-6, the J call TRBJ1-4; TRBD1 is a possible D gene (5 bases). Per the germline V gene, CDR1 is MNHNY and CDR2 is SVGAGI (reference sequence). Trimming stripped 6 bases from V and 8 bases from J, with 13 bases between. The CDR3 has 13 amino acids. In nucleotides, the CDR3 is TGTGCCAGCAGGTTCGACAGTAGCGAAAAACTGTTTTTT. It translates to CASRFDSSEKLFF.

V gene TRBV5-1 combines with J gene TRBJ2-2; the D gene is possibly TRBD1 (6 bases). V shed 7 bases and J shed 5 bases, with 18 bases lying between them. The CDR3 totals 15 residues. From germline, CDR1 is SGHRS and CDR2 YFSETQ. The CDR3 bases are TGCGCCAGCTTCCCCGGGACAAAAGGGACCGGGGAGCTGTTTTTT. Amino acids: CASFPGTKGTGELFF.

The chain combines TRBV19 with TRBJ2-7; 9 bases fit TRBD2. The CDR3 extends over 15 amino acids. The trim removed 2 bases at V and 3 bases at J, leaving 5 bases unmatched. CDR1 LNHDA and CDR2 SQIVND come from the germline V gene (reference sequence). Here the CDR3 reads CASSIRSSGDYEQYF. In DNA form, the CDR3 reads TGTGCCAGTAGTATAAGGTCTAGCGGGGACTACGAGCAGTACTTC.

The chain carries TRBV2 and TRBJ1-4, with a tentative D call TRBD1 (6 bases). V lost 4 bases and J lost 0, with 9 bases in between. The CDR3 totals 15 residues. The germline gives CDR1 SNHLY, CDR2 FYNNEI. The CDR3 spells CASSADSATNEKLFF. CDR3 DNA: TGTGCCAGCAGTGCGGACAGCGCAACTAATGAAAAACTGTTTTTT.

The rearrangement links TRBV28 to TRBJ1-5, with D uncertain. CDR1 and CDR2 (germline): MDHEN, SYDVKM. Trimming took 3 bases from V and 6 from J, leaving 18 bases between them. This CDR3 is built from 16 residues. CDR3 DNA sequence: TGTGCCAGCAGTTTCCTCGCGGTCAATAACCGTCAGCCCCAGCATTTT. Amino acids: CASSFLAVNNRQPQHF.

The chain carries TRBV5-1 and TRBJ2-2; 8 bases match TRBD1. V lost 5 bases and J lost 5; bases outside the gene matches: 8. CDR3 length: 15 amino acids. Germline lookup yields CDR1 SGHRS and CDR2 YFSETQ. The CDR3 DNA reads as TGCGCCAGCAGACCGGACAGGGACCATACCGGGGAGCTGTTTTTT. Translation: CASRPDRDHTGELFF. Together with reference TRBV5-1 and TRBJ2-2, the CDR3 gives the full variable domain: KAGVTQTPRYLIKTRGQQVTLSCSPISGHRSVSWYQQTPGQGLQFLFEYFSETQRNKGNFPGRFSGRQFSNSRSEMNVSTLELGDSALYLCASRPDRDHTGELFFGEGSRLTVL.

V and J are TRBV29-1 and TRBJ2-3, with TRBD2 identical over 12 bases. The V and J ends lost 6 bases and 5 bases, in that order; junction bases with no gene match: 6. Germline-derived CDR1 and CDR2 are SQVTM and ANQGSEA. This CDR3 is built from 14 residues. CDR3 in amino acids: CSVERGLAGDTQYF. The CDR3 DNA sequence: TGCAGCGTAGAGAGGGGACTAGCGGGAGATACGCAGTATTTT.

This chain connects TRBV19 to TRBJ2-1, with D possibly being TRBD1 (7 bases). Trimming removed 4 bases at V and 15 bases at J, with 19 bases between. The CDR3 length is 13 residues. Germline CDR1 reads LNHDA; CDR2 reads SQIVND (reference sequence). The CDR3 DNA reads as TGTGCCAGTAGTAGAGACAGGGACTCAACGGGGTTCTTC. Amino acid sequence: CASSRDRDSTGFF.